A single sample is the source of the 17 T cell receptor beta chains below, sequenced in a study of shared clonotypes between healthy human individuals. Sequencing was performed with immunoSEQ multiplex PCR; in TCRdb, only in-frame clones are kept and a portion is missing. The sample consists of nearly 2 million clones, around 96% of them appearing once. The naive CD8 fraction comprised CD45RO-negative cells positively selected for CCR7 and excluded terminally differentiated effector memory CD45RA+ cells. The sequencing sample was made of naive CD8+ T cells sorted from blood. These receptors were collected from a man younger than 35 in good health.

The gene calls are TRBV27 and TRBJ2-7; D remains ambiguous. Germline values: CDR1 MNHEY, CDR2 SMNVEV (reference sequence). The CDR3 has 15 amino acids. V was pared by 6 bases and J by 2 bases, with 17 bases between. For the CDR3, the DNA is TGTGCCAGCAGCCCCGGGCCAACTGGGACCTACGAGCAGTACTTC. Its protein is CASSPGPTGTYEQYF.

The chain couples TRBV27 to TRBJ2-7; D might be TRBD1 (5 bases). This CDR3 comprises 14 residues. Germline assignment: CDR1 MNHEY and CDR2 SMNVEV (reference sequence). With 8 bases removed from V and 3 bases from J, the gap between germline ends came to 17 bases. The DNA for the CDR3 is TGTGCCAGCGCCCCCCAGGGCATGATCTACGAGCAGTACTTC. Amino acid sequence: CASAPQGMIYEQYF.

The CDR3 DNA reads TGCGCCAGCAGCCAAGTCCACCCTACAGGGGACACTGAAGCTTTCTTT. Translation gives CASSQVHPTGDTEAFF. The chain combines TRBV4-3 with TRBJ1-1; 7 bases agree with TRBD1. The CDR3 loop spans 16 amino acids. V shed 1 base, J shed 3 bases, and the junction held 8 bases outside the gene matches. Looked up from germline, CDR1 is LGHNA and CDR2 is YSLEER.

The V gene is TRBV4-3, the J gene TRBJ1-2, with 8 bases matching TRBD1. Germline CDR1 LGHNA, CDR2 YSLEER. This CDR3 region has 14 residues. J lost 7 bases, V lost 0 bases, and 4 bases had no gene match. This CDR3 reads CASSQERTGLGYTF. CDR3 DNA sequence: TGCGCCAGCAGCCAAGAAAGGACAGGGCTTGGCTACACCTTC.

This chain uses TRBV5-4 with TRBJ1-1; 7 nucleotides line up with TRBD1. The germline V gene encodes CDR1 SGHNT and CDR2 YYREEE (reference sequence). The V segment lost 2 bases and the J segment 1 base; nucleotides outside the gene matches: 5. The CDR3 totals 15 residues. In nucleotides, the CDR3 is TGTGCCAGCAGCTTAATGAGACAGGGGAACACTGAAGCTTTCTTT. Amino acid sequence: CASSLMRQGNTEAFF.

This chain uses TRBV7-8 with TRBJ2-7; D unresolved. V lost 5 bases and J lost 5, with 13 bases in between. The germline gives CDR1 SGHVS, CDR2 FQNEAQ. The CDR3 extends over 13 amino acids. The CDR3 sequence is CASSQLELHEQYF. The CDR3, as DNA: TGTGCCAGCAGCCAATTGGAGTTGCACGAGCAGTACTTC.

The CDR3 reads CAWSRENEQFF. The CDR3 DNA sequence: TGTGCCTGGAGTAGGGAGAATGAGCAGTTCTTC. This chain joins TRBV30 and TRBJ2-1; TRBD2 is a possible D gene (5 bases). The CDR3 has 11 amino acids. Germline assignment: CDR1 GTSNPN and CDR2 SVGIG (reference sequence). Trimming shortened V by 2 bases and J by 7 bases, and 6 bases separated the two germline ends.

This sequence joins TRBV5-4 and TRBJ1-2; no definite D call. This CDR3 contains 15 residues. Germline V CDR1 and CDR2: SGHNT, YYREEE (reference sequence). The ends were cut back, 0 bases at V and 3 bases at J, with 12 bases in the middle. The CDR3 loop reads CASSLDGFGDYGYTF. The CDR3 nucleotides are TGTGCCAGCAGCTTGGACGGGTTCGGGGACTATGGCTACACCTTC. Complete variable domain (other parts from reference TRBV5-4 and TRBJ1-2): ETGVTQSPTHLIKTRGQQVTLRCSSQSGHNTVSWYQQALGQGPQFIFQYYREEENGRGNFPPRFSGLQFPNYSSELNVNALELDDSALYLCASSLDGFGDYGYTFGSGTRLTVV.

About this clone: This sample also contains other DNA sequences that code for the same CDR3. J is TRBJ1-6 and V is TRBV27; tentative D call: TRBD1 (5 bases). CDR1 MNHEY and CDR2 SMNVEV come from the germline V gene (reference sequence). V was clipped by 3 bases and J by 6 bases, with 9 bases between them. The CDR3 runs 14 residues. DNA for the CDR3: TGTGCCAGCAGTTTTACCGGGGGTAATTCACCCCTCCACTTT. Amino acids: CASSFTGGNSPLHF.

The chain is built from TRBV10-3 and TRBJ2-1; D ambiguous. This CDR3 is built from 14 residues. Germline CDR1 reads ENHRY; CDR2 reads SYGVKD. Trimming shortened V by 6 bases and J by 5 bases, and 14 bases separated the two germline ends. CDR3 nucleotide sequence: TGTGCCATCAGAACGTTGGACGGAGACAATGAGCAGTTCTTC. As protein: CAIRTLDGDNEQFF.

The chain carries TRBV13 and TRBJ2-3; D possibly corresponds to TRBD2 (5 bases). V gave up 1 base and J gave up 3 bases, with 11 bases separating them. CDR1 is PRHDT, CDR2 FYEKMQ, per germline (reference sequence). This CDR3 comprises 15 residues. The CDR3 is CASSLVARTTDTQYF. CDR3 nucleotide sequence: TGTGCCAGCAGCTTAGTAGCGCGAACGACAGATACGCAGTATTTT.

This clone was observed once. The chain employs TRBV4-2 and TRBJ2-7, with no clear D. The length of the CDR3 is 17 residues. The V gene's germline CDR1 is LGHNA and CDR2 YNFKEQ. Trimming pared 2 bases from V and 2 bases from J, leaving 19 bases between. CDR3: CASSQSALTGQTYEQYF. CDR3 nucleotides: TGTGCCAGCAGCCAATCCGCCCTGACTGGGCAGACCTACGAGCAGTACTTC.

The J gene is TRBJ2-5, the V gene TRBV7-8, with 14 positions matching TRBD2. V shed 2 bases, J shed 4 bases, and the junction held 6 bases outside the gene matches. CDR3 length: 17 amino acids. Germline CDR1 SGHVS, CDR2 FQNEAQ. The DNA of the CDR3 is TGTGCCAGCAGCTTATACGGGACTAGCGGGGGAAGAGAGACCCAGTACTTC. Protein product: CASSLYGTSGGRETQYF.

The V and J genes are TRBV5-6 and TRBJ2-5; 7 nucleotides line up with TRBD2. From germline, CDR1 is SGHDT and CDR2 YYEEEE. After removal of 4 bases from V and 1 base from J, the junction contained 4 bases not matched to a gene. The CDR3 extends over 14 amino acids. The CDR3 protein is CASSAGLIQETQYF. The CDR3 DNA reads TGTGCCAGCAGCGCGGGACTAATCCAAGAGACCCAGTACTTC.

CDR3: CASSPRKADEQYF. CDR3 DNA sequence: TGTGCCAGCAGTCCCCGTAAGGCGGATGAGCAGTACTTC. The rearrangement joins TRBV27 to TRBJ2-7; no reliable D call. This CDR3 region has 13 residues. CDR1 is MNHEY and CDR2 is SMNVEV in the germline V gene (reference sequence). The V gene lost 5 bases and the J gene lost 7 bases, with 15 bases spanning the gap.

The chain combines TRBV7-3 with TRBJ2-3; TRBD2 agrees at 10 bases. V lost 3 bases, J lost 1 base, and 4 bases stayed unmatched. The CDR3 extends over 16 amino acids. Germline V gene data show CDR1 as SGHTA and CDR2 as FQGTGA. CDR3 nucleotides: TGTGCCAGCAGCTTTTTAGCGGGGGGCGGCACAGATACGCAGTATTTT. Residues: CASSFLAGGGTDTQYF.

CDR3 in DNA: TGTGCCAGTACGGGGACAGTCACAGATACGCAGTATTTT. As protein: CASTGTVTDTQYF. This sequence joins TRBV28 and TRBJ2-3; 7 bases are a match to TRBD1. Trimming took 9 bases from V and 2 from J; bases not matched to a gene: 5. From germline, CDR1 is MDHEN and CDR2 SYDVKM. This CDR3 region has 13 residues.